This TCR beta chain was sequenced for a study of blood T cell repertoires in COVID-19. As for the study in general: Acute and convalescent COVID-19 samples came from the United States, Italy and Spain. The analysed material was cDNA or gDNA that came from T cells, B-cell-depleted T cells, or PBMCs.

The CDR3 length is 15 residues. From germline, CDR1 is MNHEY and CDR2 SVGAGI. The V end lost 0 bases, the J end lost 4 bases, and 12 bases lay between the germline ends. Per the original data handling: Reference gene primer amplification in the assay estimated nucleated cell counts. Produced via immunoSEQ multiplex PCR; TCRdb's table is partial and in-frame only. For V, J and clone size, that table is used; D and trimming come from the DNA. The sample has tens of thousands of clones, roughly 80% seen once. Seattle patients were enrolled while actively infected and followed longitudinally. Sequences were obtained from peripheral blood. This TCR derives from a man aged 65-85 years with COVID-19, enrolled during active disease. The rearrangement joins TRBV6-5 to TRBJ1-1; no clear D. In nucleotides, the CDR3 is TGTGCCAGCAGTTACTCGGAGACCCTCGTCACTGAAGCTTTCTTT. This gives the protein CASSYSETLVTEAFF.